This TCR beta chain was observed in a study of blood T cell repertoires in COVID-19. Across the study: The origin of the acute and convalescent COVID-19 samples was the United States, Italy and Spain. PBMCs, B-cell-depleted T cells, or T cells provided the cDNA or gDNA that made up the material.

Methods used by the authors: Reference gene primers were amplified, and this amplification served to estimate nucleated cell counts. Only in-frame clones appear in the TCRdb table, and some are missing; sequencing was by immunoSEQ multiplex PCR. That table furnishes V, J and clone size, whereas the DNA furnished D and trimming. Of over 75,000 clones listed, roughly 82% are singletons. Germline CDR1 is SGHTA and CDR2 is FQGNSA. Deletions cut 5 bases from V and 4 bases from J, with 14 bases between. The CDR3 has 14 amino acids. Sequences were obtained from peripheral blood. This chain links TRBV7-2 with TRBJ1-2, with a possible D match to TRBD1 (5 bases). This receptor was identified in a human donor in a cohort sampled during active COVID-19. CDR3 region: CASSPGTGGYGYTF. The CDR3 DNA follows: TGTGCCAGCAGCCCGGGGACGGGGGGCTATGGCTACACCTTC.